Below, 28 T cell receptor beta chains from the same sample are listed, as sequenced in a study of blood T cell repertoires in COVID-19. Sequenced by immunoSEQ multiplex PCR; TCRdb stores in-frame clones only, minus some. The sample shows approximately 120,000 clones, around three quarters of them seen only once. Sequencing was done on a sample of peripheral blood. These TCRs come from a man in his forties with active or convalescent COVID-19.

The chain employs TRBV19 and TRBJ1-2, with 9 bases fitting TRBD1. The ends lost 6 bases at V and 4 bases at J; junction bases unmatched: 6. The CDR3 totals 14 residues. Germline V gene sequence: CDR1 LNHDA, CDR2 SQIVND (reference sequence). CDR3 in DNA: TGTGCCAGTAGAAGTACAGGGGGCACCTATGGCTACACCTTC. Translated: CASRSTGGTYGYTF. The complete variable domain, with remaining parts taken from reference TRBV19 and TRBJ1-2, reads DGGITQSPKYLFRKEGQNVTLSCEQNLNHDAMYWYRQDPGQGLRLIYYSQIVNDFQKGDIAEGYSVSREKKESFPLTVTSAQKNPTAFYLCASRSTGGTYGYTFGSGTRLTVV.

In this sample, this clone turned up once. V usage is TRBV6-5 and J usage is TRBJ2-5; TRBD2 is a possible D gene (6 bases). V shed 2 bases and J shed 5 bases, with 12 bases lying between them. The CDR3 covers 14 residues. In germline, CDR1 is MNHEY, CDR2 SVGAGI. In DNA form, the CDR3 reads TGTGCCAGCAGTTACACCGGGGGTGCTGAGACCCAGTACTTC. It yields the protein CASSYTGGAETQYF.

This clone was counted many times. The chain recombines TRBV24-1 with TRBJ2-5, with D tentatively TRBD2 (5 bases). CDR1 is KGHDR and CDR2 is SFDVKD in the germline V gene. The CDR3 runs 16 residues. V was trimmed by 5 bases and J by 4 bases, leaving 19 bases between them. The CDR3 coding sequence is TGTGCCACCAGTGGGGCCTCTGGGGTCGAGGGAGAGACCCAGTACTTC. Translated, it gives CATSGASGVEGETQYF.

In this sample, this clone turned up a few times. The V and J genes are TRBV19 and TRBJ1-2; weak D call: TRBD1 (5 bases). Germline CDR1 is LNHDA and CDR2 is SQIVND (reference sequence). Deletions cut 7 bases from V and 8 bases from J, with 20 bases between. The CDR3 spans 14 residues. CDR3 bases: TGTGCCAGTACCGGGGAGCGGGGCCTTATAGGCTACACCTTC. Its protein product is CASTGERGLIGYTF. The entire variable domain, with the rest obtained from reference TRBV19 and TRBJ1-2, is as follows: DGGITQSPKYLFRKEGQNVTLSCEQNLNHDAMYWYRQDPGQGLRLIYYSQIVNDFQKGDIAEGYSVSREKKESFPLTVTSAQKNPTAFYLCASTGERGLIGYTFGSGTRLTVV.

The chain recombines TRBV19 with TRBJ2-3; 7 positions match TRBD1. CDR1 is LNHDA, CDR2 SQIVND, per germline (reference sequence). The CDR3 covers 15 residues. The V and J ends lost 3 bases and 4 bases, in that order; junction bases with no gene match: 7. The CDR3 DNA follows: TGTGCCAGTAGTATGAACAGGGGTAGCGCAGATACGCAGTATTTT. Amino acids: CASSMNRGSADTQYF.

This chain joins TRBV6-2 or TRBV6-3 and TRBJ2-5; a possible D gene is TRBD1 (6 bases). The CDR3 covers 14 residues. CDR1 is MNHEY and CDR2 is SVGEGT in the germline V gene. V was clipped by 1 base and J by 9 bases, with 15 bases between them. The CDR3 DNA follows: TGTGCCAGCAGTTACTACCCGGGGAAGGGGGCCCAGTACTTC. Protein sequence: CASSYYPGKGAQYF.

The CDR3 DNA reads TGTGCCAGCATCGGGACAAGAACTGAAGCTTTCTTT. Translation: CASIGTRTEAFF. The chain combines TRBV6-5 with TRBJ1-1, with D perhaps TRBD1 (6 bases). Trimming removed 7 bases at V and 5 bases at J, with 11 bases between. This CDR3 is 12 amino acids long. CDR1 is MNHEY, CDR2 SVGAGI, per germline.

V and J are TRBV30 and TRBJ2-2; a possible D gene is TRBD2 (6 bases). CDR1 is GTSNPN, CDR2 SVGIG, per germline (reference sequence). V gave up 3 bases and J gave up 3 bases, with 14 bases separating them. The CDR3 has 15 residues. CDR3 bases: TGTGCCTGGAGACCAACCGGGACTGACACCGGGGAGCTGTTTTTT. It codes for CAWRPTGTDTGELFF.

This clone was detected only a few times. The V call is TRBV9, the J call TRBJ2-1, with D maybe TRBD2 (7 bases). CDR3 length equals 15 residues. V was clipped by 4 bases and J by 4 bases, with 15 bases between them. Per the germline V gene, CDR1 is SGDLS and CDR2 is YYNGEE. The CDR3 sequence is CASSPLGGGYNEQFF. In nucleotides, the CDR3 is TGTGCCAGCAGCCCCTTGGGAGGGGGTTACAATGAGCAGTTCTTC.

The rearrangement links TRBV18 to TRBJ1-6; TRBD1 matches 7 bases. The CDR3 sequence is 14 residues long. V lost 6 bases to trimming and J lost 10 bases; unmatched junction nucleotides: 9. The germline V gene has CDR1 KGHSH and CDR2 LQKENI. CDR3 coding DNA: TGTGCCAGCTCTTCTGGGCAGGGGGACTCACCCCTCCACTTT. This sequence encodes CASSSGQGDSPLHF.

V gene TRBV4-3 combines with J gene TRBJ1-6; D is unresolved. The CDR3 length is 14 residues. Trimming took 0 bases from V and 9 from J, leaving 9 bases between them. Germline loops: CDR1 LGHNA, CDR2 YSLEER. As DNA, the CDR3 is TGCGCCAGCAGCCAAGAAAGGCCGGGTTCACCCCTCCACTTT. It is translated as CASSQERPGSPLHF.

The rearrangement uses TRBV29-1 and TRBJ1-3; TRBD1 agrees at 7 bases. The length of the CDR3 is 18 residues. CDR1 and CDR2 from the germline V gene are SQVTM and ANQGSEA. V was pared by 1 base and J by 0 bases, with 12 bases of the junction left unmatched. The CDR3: CSVEGIGQATFSGNTIYF. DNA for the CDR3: TGCAGCGTTGAAGGCATCGGACAGGCGACATTCTCTGGAAACACCATATATTTT.

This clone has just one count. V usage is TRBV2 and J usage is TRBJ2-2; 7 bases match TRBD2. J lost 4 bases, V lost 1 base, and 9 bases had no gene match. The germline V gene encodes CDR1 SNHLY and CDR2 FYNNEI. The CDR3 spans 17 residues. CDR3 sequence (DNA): TGTGCCAGCAGTGAAGACGGGGGGTTCGGACTCACCGGGGAGCTGTTTTTT. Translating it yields CASSEDGGFGLTGELFF.

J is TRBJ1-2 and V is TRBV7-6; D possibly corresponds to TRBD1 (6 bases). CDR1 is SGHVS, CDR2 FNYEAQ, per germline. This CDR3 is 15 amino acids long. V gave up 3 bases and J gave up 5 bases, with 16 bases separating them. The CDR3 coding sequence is TGTGCCAGCAGCTTCGGTCAAGGGGGAAGTTATGGCTACACCTTC. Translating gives CASSFGQGGSYGYTF.

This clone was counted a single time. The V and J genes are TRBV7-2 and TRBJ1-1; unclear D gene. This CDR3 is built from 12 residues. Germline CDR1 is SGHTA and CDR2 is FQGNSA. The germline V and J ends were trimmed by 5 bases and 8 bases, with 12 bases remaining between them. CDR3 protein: CASSPDPGEAFF. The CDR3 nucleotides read TGTGCCAGCAGCCCGGACCCGGGAGAAGCTTTCTTT.

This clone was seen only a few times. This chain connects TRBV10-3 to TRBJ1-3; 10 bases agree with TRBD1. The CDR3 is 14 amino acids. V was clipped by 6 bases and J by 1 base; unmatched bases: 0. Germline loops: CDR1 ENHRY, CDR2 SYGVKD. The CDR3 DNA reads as TGTGCCATCAGGGGACAGGGGTCTGGAAACACCATATATTTT. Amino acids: CAIRGQGSGNTIYF.

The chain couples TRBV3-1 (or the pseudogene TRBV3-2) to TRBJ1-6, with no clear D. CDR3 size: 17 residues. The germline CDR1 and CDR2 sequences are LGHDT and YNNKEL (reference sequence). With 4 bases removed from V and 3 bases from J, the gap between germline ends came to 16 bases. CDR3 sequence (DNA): TGTGCCAGCAGCCCATTAGCCAGCAGACTCTATAATTCACCCCTCCACTTT. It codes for CASSPLASRLYNSPLHF.

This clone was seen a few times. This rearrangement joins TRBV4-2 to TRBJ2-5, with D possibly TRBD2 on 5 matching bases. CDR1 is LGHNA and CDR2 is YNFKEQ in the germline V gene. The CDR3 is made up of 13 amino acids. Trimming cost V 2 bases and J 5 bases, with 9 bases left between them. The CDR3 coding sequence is TGTGCCAGCAGCCAATCTGCGGGCGAGACCCAGTACTTC. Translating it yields CASSQSAGETQYF.

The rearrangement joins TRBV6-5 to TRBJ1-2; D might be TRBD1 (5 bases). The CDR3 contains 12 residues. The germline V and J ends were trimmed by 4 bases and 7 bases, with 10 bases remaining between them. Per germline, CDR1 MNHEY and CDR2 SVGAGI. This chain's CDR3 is CASSSGPSGYTF. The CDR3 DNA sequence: TGTGCCAGCAGTTCAGGGCCGAGTGGCTACACCTTC.

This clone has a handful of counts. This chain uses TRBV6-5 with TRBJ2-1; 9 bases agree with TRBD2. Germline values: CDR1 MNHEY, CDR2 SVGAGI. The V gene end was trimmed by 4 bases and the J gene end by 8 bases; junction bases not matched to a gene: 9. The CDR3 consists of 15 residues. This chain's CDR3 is CASSSTGTSKHEQFF. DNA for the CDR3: TGTGCCAGCAGTTCCACCGGGACTAGCAAACATGAGCAGTTCTTC.

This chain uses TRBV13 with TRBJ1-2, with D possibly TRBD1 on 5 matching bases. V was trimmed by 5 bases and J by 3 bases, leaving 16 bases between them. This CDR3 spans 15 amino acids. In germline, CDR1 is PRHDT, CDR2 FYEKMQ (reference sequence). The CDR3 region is CASSLPQGTDYGYTF. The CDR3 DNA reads TGTGCCAGCAGCCTTCCCCAGGGTACCGACTATGGCTACACCTTC.

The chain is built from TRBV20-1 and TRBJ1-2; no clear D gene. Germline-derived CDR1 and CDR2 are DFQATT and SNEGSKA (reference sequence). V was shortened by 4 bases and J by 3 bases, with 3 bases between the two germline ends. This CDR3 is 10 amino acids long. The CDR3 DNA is TGCAGTGCTACGGACTATGGCTACACCTTC. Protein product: CSATDYGYTF.

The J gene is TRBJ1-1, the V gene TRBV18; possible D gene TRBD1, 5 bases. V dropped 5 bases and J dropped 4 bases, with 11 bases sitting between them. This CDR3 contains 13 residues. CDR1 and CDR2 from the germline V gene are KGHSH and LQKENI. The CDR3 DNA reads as TGTGCCAGCTCATCCAGGGAATTCACTGAAGCTTTCTTT. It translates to CASSSREFTEAFF.

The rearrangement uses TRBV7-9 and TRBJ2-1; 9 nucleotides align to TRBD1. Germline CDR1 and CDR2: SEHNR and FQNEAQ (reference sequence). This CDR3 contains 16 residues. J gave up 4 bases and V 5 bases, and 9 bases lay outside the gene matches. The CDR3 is CASSRITGTGYNEQFF. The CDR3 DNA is TGTGCCAGCAGCCGGATTACCGGGACAGGGTACAATGAGCAGTTCTTC.

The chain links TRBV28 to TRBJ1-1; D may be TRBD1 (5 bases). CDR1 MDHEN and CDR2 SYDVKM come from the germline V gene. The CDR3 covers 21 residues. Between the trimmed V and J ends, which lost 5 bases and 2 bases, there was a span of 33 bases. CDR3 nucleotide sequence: TGTGCCAGCAGTCAAGCCGCTGGGGTAATGGGACGGGAGTCCTTCAACACTGAAGCTTTCTTT. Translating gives CASSQAAGVMGRESFNTEAFF.

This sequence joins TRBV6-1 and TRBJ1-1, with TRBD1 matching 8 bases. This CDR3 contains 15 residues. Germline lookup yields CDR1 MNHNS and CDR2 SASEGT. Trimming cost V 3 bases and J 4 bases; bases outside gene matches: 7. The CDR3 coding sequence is TGTGCCAGCAGTGACCCGGGACAGGCGGGCACTGAAGCTTTCTTT. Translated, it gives CASSDPGQAGTEAFF.

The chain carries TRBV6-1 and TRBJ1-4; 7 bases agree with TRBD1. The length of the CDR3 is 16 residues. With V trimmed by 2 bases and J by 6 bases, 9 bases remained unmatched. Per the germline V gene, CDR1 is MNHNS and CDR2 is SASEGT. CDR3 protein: CASSELFIGGHEKLFF. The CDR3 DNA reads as TGTGCCAGCAGTGAACTTTTCATAGGGGGCCATGAAAAACTGTTTTTT.

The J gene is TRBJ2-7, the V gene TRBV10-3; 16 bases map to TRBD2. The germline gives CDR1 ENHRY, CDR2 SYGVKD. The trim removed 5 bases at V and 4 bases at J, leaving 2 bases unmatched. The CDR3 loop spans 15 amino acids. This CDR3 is CAISPGLAGGYEQYF. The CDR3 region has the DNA TGTGCCATCAGTCCGGGACTAGCGGGGGGGTACGAGCAGTACTTC.